One sample yielded the 15 T cell receptor beta chains listed below, sequenced in a study of blood T cell repertoires in COVID-19. Measured with immunoSEQ multiplex PCR; TCRdb has only the in-frame clones, and not every one. The sample records fewer than 300,000 clones, about 80% being singletons. Material: peripheral blood. Receptors were obtained from a human donor in a cohort sampled during active COVID-19.

The chain uses TRBV5-1 and TRBJ2-1, with TRBD2 identical over 8 bases. Trimming removed 4 bases from V and 8 bases from J; junction bases left unmatched: 5. The CDR3 runs 13 residues. Germline assignment: CDR1 SGHRS and CDR2 YFSETQ. The CDR3 region has the DNA TGCGCCAGCAGCACGGGAGGGTGGGATGAGCAGTTCTTC. Its protein product is CASSTGGWDEQFF.

The genes are TRBV7-8 and TRBJ2-1; possibly TRBD1 for D (6 bases). There are 14 residues in the CDR3. The germline V and J ends were trimmed by 2 bases and 2 bases, with 7 bases remaining between them. The germline V gene encodes CDR1 SGHVS and CDR2 FQNEAQ. The CDR3 DNA reads TGTGCCAGCAGCTTATGGGGGCCCTACAATGAGCAGTTCTTC. Translating it yields CASSLWGPYNEQFF. Drawing the rest from reference TRBV7-8 and TRBJ2-1, the complete variable domain is GAGVSQSPRYKVAKRGQDVALRCDPISGHVSLFWYQQALGQGPEFLTYFQNEAQLDKSGLPSDRFFAERPEGSVSTLKIQRTQQEDSAVYLCASSLWGPYNEQFFGPGTRLTVL.

The chain has TRBV18 and TRBJ1-6, with D maybe TRBD1 (6 bases). The CDR3 length is 15 residues. The V and J ends lost 4 bases and 9 bases respectively, with 16 bases between them. The germline V gene has CDR1 KGHSH and CDR2 LQKENI. The CDR3 DNA reads as TGTGCCAGCTCACTTAAAAACAGGGAAGCTTCACCCCTCCACTTT. This translates into CASSLKNREASPLHF.

V gene TRBV18 combines with J gene TRBJ2-3; possible D gene TRBD2, 5 bases. CDR3 size: 13 residues. From germline, CDR1 is KGHSH and CDR2 LQKENI. The V end was cut by 6 bases, the J end by 4 bases, with 11 bases between. The CDR3 nucleotides read TGTGCCAGCTCTCCCAGGAGGCCAGATACGCAGTATTTT. Amino acids: CASSPRRPDTQYF.

The gene calls are TRBV21-1 and TRBJ2-2; the table assigns TRBD2, which was not confirmed against the DNA. TRBV21-1 is a pseudogene segment. This CDR3 contains 19 residues. CDR3 bases: TGTGCCAGCATTTTAACGGGACTAGCGGGAGAGAGGGACACCGGGGAGCTGTTTTTT. It codes for CASILTGLAGERDTGELFF.

The chain uses TRBV4-2 and TRBJ2-3, with 9 bases identical to TRBD2. V gave up 0 bases and J gave up 2 bases; unmatched junction bases: 18. The CDR3 contains 21 residues. The germline V gene has CDR1 LGHNA and CDR2 YNFKEQ. CDR3 region: CASSQDWAGTSIRSDTDTQYF. CDR3 coding DNA: TGTGCCAGCAGCCAAGATTGGGCCGGGACTAGCATCCGTTCAGACACAGATACGCAGTATTTT.

V is TRBV7-9 and J is TRBJ2-1, with TRBD1 matching over 9 bases. CDR3 length: 13 amino acids. V was pared by 5 bases and J by 8 bases, with 4 bases of the junction left unmatched. The V gene's germline CDR1 is SEHNR and CDR2 FQNEAQ (reference sequence). The CDR3 DNA reads TGTGCCAGCAGCAGGACAGGGGTCTATGAGCAGTTCTTC. It specifies CASSRTGVYEQFF.

This chain uses TRBV25-1 with TRBJ2-7; weak D call: TRBD2 (6 bases). V lost 1 base, J lost 3 bases, and 10 bases lay in between. The CDR3 has 14 residues. Germline CDR1 and CDR2: MGHDK and SYGVNS. The CDR3 spells CASSEFGGSYEQYF. CDR3 DNA: TGTGCCAGCAGTGAATTCGGGGGAAGCTACGAGCAGTACTTC.

The genes are TRBV9 and TRBJ2-3; D may be TRBD2 (6 bases). There are 15 residues in the CDR3. Germline V lookup: CDR1 SGDLS, CDR2 YYNGEE. V shed 0 bases and J shed 5 bases, with 13 bases lying between them. The CDR3 DNA reads as TGTGCCAGCAGCGTAGTCGGGAGCTGGGGAGATACGCAGTATTTT. Amino acid sequence: CASSVVGSWGDTQYF. The full variable domain, its missing parts supplied by reference TRBV9 and TRBJ2-3, is DSGVTQTPKHLITATGQRVTLRCSPRSGDLSVYWYQQSLDQGLQFLIQYYNGEERAKGNILERFSAQQFPDLHSELNLSSLELGDSALYFCASSVVGSWGDTQYFGPGTRLTVL.

The chain employs TRBV2 and TRBJ2-1; TRBD1 is a possible D gene (5 bases). The CDR3 spans 15 residues. The V end was cut by 6 bases, the J end by 4 bases, with 16 bases between. Germline lookup yields CDR1 SNHLY and CDR2 FYNNEI. This CDR3 is CASSAWGAFYNEQFF. The CDR3 DNA sequence: TGTGCCAGCAGCGCCTGGGGCGCTTTTTACAATGAGCAGTTCTTC.

V gene TRBV5-8 combines with J gene TRBJ2-3; D may be TRBD1 (6 bases). This CDR3 is 15 amino acids long. Trimming removed 3 bases at V and 2 bases at J, with 13 bases between. CDR1 and CDR2 (germline): SGHTS, YDEGEE. CDR3 sequence reads: CASSSYRELTDTQYF. The CDR3 bases are TGTGCCAGCAGCTCCTACAGGGAGCTCACAGATACGCAGTATTTT. Looking up the rest from reference TRBV5-8 and TRBJ2-3 gives the full variable domain: EAGVTQSPTHLIKTRGQQATLRCSPISGHTSVYWYQQALGLGLQFLLWYDEGEERNRGNFPPRFSGRQFPNYSSELNVNALELEDSALYLCASSSYRELTDTQYFGPGTRLTVL.

The V and J genes are TRBV27 and TRBJ2-3; D call uncertain. Germline V gene data show CDR1 as MNHEY and CDR2 as SMNVEV (reference sequence). This CDR3 comprises 14 residues. With 4 bases removed from V and 0 bases from J, the gap between germline ends came to 8 bases. The CDR3: CASSSLTSTDTQYF. The CDR3 nucleotides are TGTGCCAGCAGTTCGTTAACTAGCACAGATACGCAGTATTTT.

V usage is TRBV29-1 and J usage is TRBJ2-7, with D maybe TRBD1 (6 bases). CDR3 length: 14 residues. V was trimmed by 6 bases and J by 6 bases, leaving 21 bases between them. CDR1 is SQVTM, CDR2 ANQGSEA, per germline. The CDR3 protein is CSVITGSIQGEQYF. The CDR3 DNA is TGCAGCGTAATCACAGGGTCTATCCAGGGCGAGCAGTACTTC.

CDR3: CASSDRGRNYGYTF. In DNA, the CDR3 is TGTGCCAGCAGTGACAGGGGCCGTAACTATGGCTACACCTTC. The rearrangement links TRBV2 to TRBJ1-2; D possibly corresponds to TRBD1 (6 bases). The germline V gene encodes CDR1 SNHLY and CDR2 FYNNEI. The CDR3 contains 14 residues. V lost 3 bases, J lost 1 base, and 9 bases lay in between.

The chain combines TRBV2 with TRBJ2-7; D remains unclear. V was shortened by 4 bases and J by 0 bases, with 10 bases between the two germline ends. The CDR3 runs 14 residues. CDR1 and CDR2 (germline): SNHLY, FYNNEI. CDR3 in DNA: TGTGCCAGCAGTGTGTCCTCCGGCTCCTACGAGCAGTACTTC. Protein product: CASSVSSGSYEQYF.